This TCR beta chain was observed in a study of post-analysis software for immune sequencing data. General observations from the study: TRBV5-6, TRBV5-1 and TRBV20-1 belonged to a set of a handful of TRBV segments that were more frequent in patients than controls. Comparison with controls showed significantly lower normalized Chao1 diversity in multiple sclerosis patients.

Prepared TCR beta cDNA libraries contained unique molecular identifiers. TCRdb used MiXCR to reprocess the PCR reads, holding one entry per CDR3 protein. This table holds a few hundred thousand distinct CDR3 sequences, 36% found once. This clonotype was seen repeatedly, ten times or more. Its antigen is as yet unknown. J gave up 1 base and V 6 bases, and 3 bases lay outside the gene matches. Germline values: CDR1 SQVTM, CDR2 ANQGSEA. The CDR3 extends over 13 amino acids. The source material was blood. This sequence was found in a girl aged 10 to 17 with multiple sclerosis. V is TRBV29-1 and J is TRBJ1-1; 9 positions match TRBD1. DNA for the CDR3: TGCAGCGTAGGACAGGGGACGAACACTGAAGCTTTCTTT. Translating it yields CSVGQGTNTEAFF.